Below are 17 T cell receptor beta chains sequenced from a single sample in a study of vaccination and CD4 T cells after COVID-19. The treatment here: roughly nine-day PBMC culture with coronavirus spike peptide pools or control peptides (ViraFEST assay). Sequence data for DNA of cultured CD4+ T cells were generated by the Oncomine TCR Beta short-read assay. TCRdb recomputed calls from the PCR reads with MiXCR, one row per CDR3 protein. The sample carries about 12,000 distinct CDR3 sequences, 55% to 80% recorded once. These receptors' antigens are unknown. The specimen was CD4+ T cells from blood, cultured in vitro, collected before SARS-CoV-2 vaccination. Receptors originate from a human donor who had recovered from COVID-19.

This sequence joins TRBV20-1 and TRBJ2-1; 13 bases align to TRBD2. The J segment lost 5 bases and the V segment lost 5 bases, leaving 6 bases of the junction unmatched. CDR3 size: 15 residues. Looked up from germline, CDR1 is DFQATT and CDR2 is SNEGSKA (reference sequence). CDR3 bases: TGCAGTGCTCAAACAGGACTAGCGGGGGACAATGAGCAGTTCTTC. Its translation is CSAQTGLAGDNEQFF.

This clonotype was seen only a few times. This rearrangement joins TRBV27 to TRBJ1-5; TRBD1 matches 7 bases. This CDR3 is built from 15 residues. Trimming at V came to 6 bases and at J to 3 bases, leaving 8 bases not matched to a gene. Germline V gene lookup returns CDR1 MNHEY and CDR2 SMNVEV (reference sequence). Here the CDR3 reads CASRDLQGYNQPQHF. The CDR3 nucleotides read TGTGCCAGCAGGGATTTACAGGGGTACAATCAGCCCCAGCATTTT.

The V gene is TRBV7-2, the J gene TRBJ1-5; TRBD1 might be the D (5 bases). Germline V gives CDR1 SGHTA, CDR2 FQGNSA. The CDR3 runs 13 residues. V was pared by 6 bases and J by 8 bases, with 14 bases between. Here the CDR3 reads CASRATGGEPQHF. DNA for the CDR3: TGTGCCAGCAGGGCAACGGGGGGTGAGCCCCAGCATTTT. Looking up the rest from reference TRBV7-2 and TRBJ1-5 gives the full variable domain: GAGVSQSPSNKVTEKGKDVELRCDPISGHTALYWYRQSLGQGLEFLIYFQGNSAPDKSGLPSDRFSAERTGGSVSTLTIQRTQQEDSAVYLCASRATGGEPQHFGDGTRLSIL.

The chain uses TRBV20-1 and TRBJ2-3, with 9 nucleotides matching TRBD2. CDR3 length: 16 amino acids. The J segment lost 4 bases and the V segment lost 6 bases, leaving 14 bases of the junction unmatched. Germline CDR1 reads DFQATT; CDR2 reads SNEGSKA (reference sequence). The CDR3 sequence: CSALESGSGSSDTQYF. The CDR3 DNA reads TGCAGTGCCCTTGAGTCAGGTAGCGGGAGCTCAGATACGCAGTATTTT.

The chain couples TRBV19 to TRBJ2-1; D is tentatively TRBD1 or TRBD2 (5 bases each). This CDR3 comprises 15 residues. CDR1 and CDR2 from the germline V gene are LNHDA and SQIVND (reference sequence). V shed 2 bases and J shed 3 bases, with 11 bases lying between them. The CDR3: CASSIRGDLYNEQFF. The CDR3 DNA sequence: TGTGCCAGTAGTATAAGAGGGGACCTCTACAATGAGCAGTTCTTC.

The chain combines TRBV28 with TRBJ1-5; TRBD1 matches 12 bases. CDR1 and CDR2 from the germline V gene are MDHEN and SYDVKM. V lost 7 bases, J lost 9 bases, and 4 bases stayed unmatched. The CDR3 is 13 amino acids. DNA of the CDR3: TGTGCCAGCATTGGGACAGGGGGCCGGCCCCAGCATTTT. It encodes CASIGTGGRPQHF.

As regards this clonotype: One end of the junction does not line up with germline, which may come from a read error. The chain is built from TRBV7-2 and TRBJ2-1; D is possibly TRBD2 (5 bases). Germline V gene sequence: CDR1 SGHTA, CDR2 FQGNSA. This CDR3 spans 14 amino acids. The CDR3 loop is CASSLAAADPVRGF. Here the CDR3 DNA reads TGTGCCAGCAGCTTAGCGGCGGCCGACCCGGTACGGGGATTC.

The chain recombines TRBV2 with TRBJ1-1, with TRBD1 as a possible D gene (5 bases). The V gene's germline CDR1 is SNHLY and CDR2 FYNNEI. The CDR3 is 16 amino acids. V was trimmed by 6 bases and J by 1 base, leaving 18 bases between them. The CDR3 here is CASSPAVGQGNTEAFF. The CDR3 coding sequence is TGTGCCAGCAGCCCAGCGGTAGGGCAGGGGAACACTGAAGCTTTCTTT.

The chain links TRBV18 to TRBJ1-5; D is unclear. Per germline, CDR1 KGHSH and CDR2 LQKENI. CDR3 size: 16 residues. V was shortened by 3 bases and J by 0 bases, with 12 bases between the two germline ends. The CDR3 nucleotides read TGTGCCAGCTCACCCCGAGGATCCTATAGCAATCAGCCCCAGCATTTT. This gives the protein CASSPRGSYSNQPQHF.

The chain is built from TRBV6-1 and TRBJ1-5; TRBD1 is a possible D gene (6 bases). CDR1 and CDR2 from the germline V gene are MNHNS and SASEGT. The V end lost 4 bases, the J end lost 0 bases, and 19 bases lay between the germline ends. The CDR3 runs to 18 residues. The CDR3 sequence is CASSAGAEGLFSNQPQHF. DNA of the CDR3: TGTGCCAGCAGTGCGGGGGCCGAAGGCCTCTTTAGCAATCAGCCCCAGCATTTT.

Written as DNA, the CDR3 is TGTGCCAGCAGACCGACGACAGGATCGGCGACCCAGTACTTC. It encodes CASRPTTGSATQYF. The rearrangement links TRBV6-2 or TRBV6-3 to TRBJ2-5, with D perhaps TRBD1 (6 bases). Trimming took off 6 bases at V and 7 bases at J, with 18 bases between the two ends. This CDR3 is 14 amino acids long. CDR1 is MNHEY and CDR2 is SVGEGT in the germline V gene.

This clonotype has more than one count but fewer than ten. The rearrangement joins TRBV7-8 to TRBJ1-2; D unclear. The CDR3 is 16 residues long. The germline CDR1 and CDR2 sequences are SGHVS and FQNEAQ. V lost 3 bases to trimming and J lost 0 bases, with 14 bases between them. The CDR3: CASSFPSARTNYGYTF. The CDR3 DNA reads TGTGCCAGCAGCTTCCCATCGGCCCGGACTAACTATGGCTACACCTTC.

The chain employs TRBV7-9 and TRBJ2-7; D is ambiguous. CDR1 is SEHNR and CDR2 is FQNEAQ in the germline V gene (reference sequence). Trimming took 1 base from V and 2 from J, leaving 9 bases between them. The CDR3 loop spans 14 amino acids. CDR3 DNA: TGTGCCAGCAGCTTAGGCGGCAGTGCCTACGAGCAGTACTTC. It translates to CASSLGGSAYEQYF. The entire variable domain, with the rest obtained from reference TRBV7-9 and TRBJ2-7, is as follows: DTGVSQNPRHKITKRGQNVTFRCDPISEHNRLYWYRQTLGQGPEFLTYFQNEAQLEKSRLLSDRFSAERPKGSFSTLEIQRTEQGDSAMYLCASSLGGSAYEQYFGPGTRLTVT.

There are a few counts of this clonotype. This chain connects TRBV7-3 to TRBJ2-2, with 12 bases aligning to TRBD2. V lost 2 bases to trimming and J lost 7 bases; unmatched junction nucleotides: 8. CDR1 and CDR2 from the germline V gene are SGHTA and FQGTGA. The length of the CDR3 is 17 residues. The CDR3 protein is CASSLPSLAGGLGELFF. CDR3 coding DNA: TGTGCCAGCAGCTTACCTTCACTAGCGGGAGGTCTCGGGGAGCTGTTTTTT.

The V call is TRBV29-1, the J call TRBJ2-7; tentatively, D is TRBD2 (7 bases). CDR3 length equals 12 residues. V was clipped by 6 bases and J by 0 bases, with 9 bases between them. The V gene's germline CDR1 is SQVTM and CDR2 ANQGSEA. This chain's CDR3 is CSVGGLSYEQYF. CDR3 coding DNA: TGCAGCGTGGGGGGGCTCTCCTACGAGCAGTACTTC.

The gene calls are TRBV28 and TRBJ1-3, with D possibly matching TRBD1 (5 bases). Germline V CDR1 and CDR2: MDHEN, SYDVKM. V was cut by 6 bases and J by 2 bases, with 11 bases left in between. The CDR3 sequence is 14 residues long. The CDR3 reads CASSLREAGNTIYF. CDR3 nucleotide sequence: TGTGCCAGCAGCCTCAGGGAGGCTGGAAACACCATATATTTT.

This chain uses TRBV20-1 with TRBJ2-5; D not certain. Germline V gives CDR1 DFQATT, CDR2 SNEGSKA (reference sequence). The CDR3 runs 10 residues. V lost 6 bases to trimming and J lost 5 bases, with 7 bases between them. CDR3 sequence reads: CSAETETQYF. The CDR3 DNA follows: TGCAGTGCGGAGACGGAGACCCAGTACTTC.